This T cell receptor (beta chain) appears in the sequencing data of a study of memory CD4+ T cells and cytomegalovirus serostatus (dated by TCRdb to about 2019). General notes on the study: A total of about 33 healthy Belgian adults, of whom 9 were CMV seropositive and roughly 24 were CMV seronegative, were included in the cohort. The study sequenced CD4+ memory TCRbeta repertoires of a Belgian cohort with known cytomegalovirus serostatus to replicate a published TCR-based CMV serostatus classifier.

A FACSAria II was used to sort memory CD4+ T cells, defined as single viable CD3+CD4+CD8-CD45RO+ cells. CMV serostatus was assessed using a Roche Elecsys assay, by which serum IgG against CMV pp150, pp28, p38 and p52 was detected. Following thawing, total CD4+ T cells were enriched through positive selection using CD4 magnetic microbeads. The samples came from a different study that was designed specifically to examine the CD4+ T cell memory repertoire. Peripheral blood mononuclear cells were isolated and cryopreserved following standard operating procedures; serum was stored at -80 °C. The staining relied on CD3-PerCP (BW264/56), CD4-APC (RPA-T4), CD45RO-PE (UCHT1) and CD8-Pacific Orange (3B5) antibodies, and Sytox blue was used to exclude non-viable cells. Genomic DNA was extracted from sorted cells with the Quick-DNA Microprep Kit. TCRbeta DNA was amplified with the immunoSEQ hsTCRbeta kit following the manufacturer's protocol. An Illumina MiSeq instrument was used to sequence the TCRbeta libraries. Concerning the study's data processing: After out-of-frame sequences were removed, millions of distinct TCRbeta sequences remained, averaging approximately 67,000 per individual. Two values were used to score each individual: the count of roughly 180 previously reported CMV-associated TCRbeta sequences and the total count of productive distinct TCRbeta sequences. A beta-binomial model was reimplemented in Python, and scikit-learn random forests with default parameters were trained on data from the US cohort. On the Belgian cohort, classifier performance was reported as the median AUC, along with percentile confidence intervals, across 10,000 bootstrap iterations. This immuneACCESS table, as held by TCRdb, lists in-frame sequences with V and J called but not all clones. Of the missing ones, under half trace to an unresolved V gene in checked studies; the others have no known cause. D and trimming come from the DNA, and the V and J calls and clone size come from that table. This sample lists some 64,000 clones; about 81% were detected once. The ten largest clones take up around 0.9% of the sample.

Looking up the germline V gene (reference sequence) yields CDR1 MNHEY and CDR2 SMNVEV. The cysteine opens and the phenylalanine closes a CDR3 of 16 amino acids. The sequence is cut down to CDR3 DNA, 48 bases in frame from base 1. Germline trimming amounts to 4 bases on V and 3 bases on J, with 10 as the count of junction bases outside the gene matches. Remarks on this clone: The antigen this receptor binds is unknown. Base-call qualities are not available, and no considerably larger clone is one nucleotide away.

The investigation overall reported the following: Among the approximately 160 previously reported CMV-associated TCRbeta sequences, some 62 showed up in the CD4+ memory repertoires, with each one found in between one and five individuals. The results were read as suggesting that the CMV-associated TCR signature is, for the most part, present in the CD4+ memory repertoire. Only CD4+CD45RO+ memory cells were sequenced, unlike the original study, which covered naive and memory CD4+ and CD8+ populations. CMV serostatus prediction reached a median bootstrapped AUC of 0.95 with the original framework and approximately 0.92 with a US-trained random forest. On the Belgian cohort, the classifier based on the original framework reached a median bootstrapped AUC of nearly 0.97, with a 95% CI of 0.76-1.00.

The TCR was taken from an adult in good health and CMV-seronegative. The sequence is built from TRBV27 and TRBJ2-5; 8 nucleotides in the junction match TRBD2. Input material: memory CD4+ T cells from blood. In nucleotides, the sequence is TGTGCCAGCAGTTCCCGACTAGCGATCACAAAAGAGACCCAGTACTTC. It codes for CASSSRLAITKETQYF.